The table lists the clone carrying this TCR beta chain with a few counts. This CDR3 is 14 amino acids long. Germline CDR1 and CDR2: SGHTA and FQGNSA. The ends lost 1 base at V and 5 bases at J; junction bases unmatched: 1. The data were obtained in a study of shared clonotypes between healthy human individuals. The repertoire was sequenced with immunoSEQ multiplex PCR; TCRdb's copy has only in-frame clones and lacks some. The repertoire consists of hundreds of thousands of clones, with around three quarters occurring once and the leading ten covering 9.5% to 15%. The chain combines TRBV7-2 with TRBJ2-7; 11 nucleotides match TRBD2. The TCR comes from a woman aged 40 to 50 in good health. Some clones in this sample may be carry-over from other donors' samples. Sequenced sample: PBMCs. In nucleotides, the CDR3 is TGTGCCAGCAGCTTAGATAGCGGGAGGGACGAGCAGTACTTC. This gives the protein CASSLDSGRDEQYF.